The sequence of this T cell receptor (beta chain) was determined in a study of regulatory T cells in long-lasting Graves disease. Study overall: The study counted Graves' disease as persistent given over 5 years of antithyroid drugs and positive TSH receptor antibodies. Overall study findings and caveats: Between persistent patients, 2,500 to 3,500 public clonotypes were shared, exceeding the 966 shared between new patients.

The time point was: persistent/refractory GD, antithyroid drugs over 5 years with positive TRAb. The TCR library was made from RNA that had been extracted from PBMCs in TRIzol. This clonotype has more than one count but fewer than ten. What it recognizes is unknown. Trimming removed 8 bases at V and 5 bases at J, with 10 bases between. There are 13 residues in the CDR3. Germline values: CDR1 SGHTA, CDR2 FQGNSA. CDR3-region Arm-PCR and iRepertoire HTBI primers produced the TCR beta libraries. TCRdb itself ran the multiplex PCR reads through MiXCR, one entry per CDR3 protein. The data hold around 510,000 distinct CDR3 sequences, with less than 25% observed a single time.

This material consisted of peripheral blood mononuclear cells (PBMCs), taken when the disease was refractory, from a patient treated with antithyroid drugs. The receptor's source is a female donor with Graves disease. J is TRBJ1-6 and V is TRBV7-2; D perhaps matches TRBD1 (6 bases). CDR3 DNA sequence: TGTGCCAGCGCGGGGGCCCATAATTCACCCCTCCACTTT. As protein: CASAGAHNSPLHF.